What follows are 11 T cell receptor beta chains derived from one specimen sequenced in a study of blood T cell repertoires in COVID-19. The protocol was immunoSEQ multiplex PCR, while the TCRdb copy is restricted to in-frame clones and leaves out a portion. Here the sample spans around 430,000 clones, around nine tenths being singletons. Sequenced material: PBMCs or T cells enriched from blood (not recorded which). These receptors were collected from a woman between 45 and 60 years old who had recovered from COVID-19.

CDR3 coding DNA: TGTGCCAGCAGTTTGGGGACTACGAGGAGGACCCAGTACTTC. Amino acid sequence: CASSLGTTRRTQYF. The chain uses TRBV6-5 and TRBJ2-5, with 7 bases matching TRBD2. This CDR3 has 14 amino acids. V lost 4 bases, J lost 7 bases, and 9 bases stayed unmatched. The V gene's germline CDR1 is MNHEY and CDR2 SVGAGI.

About this clone: The sample has other DNA sequences that encode this CDR3 too. The CDR3: CASSPGTAGNTIYF. In DNA form, the CDR3 reads TGTGCCAGCTCACCAGGGACAGCTGGAAACACCATATATTTT. V usage is TRBV18 and J usage is TRBJ1-3; 7 nucleotides agree with TRBD1. The V gene end was trimmed by 2 bases and the J gene end by 2 bases; junction bases not matched to a gene: 0. The CDR3 runs 14 residues. Germline lookup yields CDR1 KGHSH and CDR2 LQKENI. Together with reference TRBV18 and TRBJ1-3, the CDR3 gives the full variable domain: NAGVMQNPRHLVRRRGQEARLRCSPMKGHSHVYWYRQLPEEGLKFMVYLQKENIIDESGMPKERFSAEFPKEGPSILRIQQVVRGDSAAYFCASSPGTAGNTIYFGEGSWLTVV.

This chain uses TRBV19 with TRBJ2-7; possibly TRBD1 for D (6 bases). The CDR3 loop spans 15 amino acids. Germline V gives CDR1 LNHDA, CDR2 SQIVND (reference sequence). The V end lost 5 bases, the J end lost 2 bases, and 16 bases lay between the germline ends. In DNA form, the CDR3 reads TGTGCCAGTAGTTGGACAGATACCGTAACCTACGAGCAGTACTTC. Protein: CASSWTDTVTYEQYF.

This clone occurred once. The chain employs TRBV2 and TRBJ2-7; 10 nucleotides line up with TRBD1. There are 15 residues in the CDR3. Germline V gene sequence: CDR1 SNHLY, CDR2 FYNNEI. Germline trimming cut 6 bases from V and 6 bases from J; bases unmatched to any gene: 11. The CDR3 loop reads CASRANQGQGSEQYF. Here the CDR3 DNA reads TGTGCCAGCAGAGCAAATCAGGGACAGGGGTCCGAGCAGTACTTC.

The V call is TRBV9, the J call TRBJ2-7; 9 nucleotides agree with TRBD1. CDR1 is SGDLS, CDR2 YYNGEE, per germline. J was trimmed by 0 bases and V by 2 bases; bases with no gene match: 9. The CDR3 consists of 17 residues. CDR3 DNA sequence: TGTGCCAGCAGCGTCCTCTTACCGGGACAGGGCTCCTACGAGCAGTACTTC. Translated: CASSVLLPGQGSYEQYF.

The gene calls are TRBV2 and TRBJ2-4; 8 positions match TRBD1. The CDR3 loop spans 16 amino acids. Germline values: CDR1 SNHLY, CDR2 FYNNEI. V was clipped by 4 bases and J by 0 bases; unmatched bases: 5. CDR3 amino acids: CASSAETGVAKNIQYF. CDR3 coding DNA: TGTGCCAGCAGTGCAGAGACAGGGGTAGCCAAAAACATTCAGTACTTC. The full variable domain, in which reference TRBV2 and TRBJ2-4 provide the parts outside the CDR3, is EPEVTQTPSHQVTQMGQEVILRCVPISNHLYFYWYRQILGQKVEFLVSFYNNEISEKSEIFDDQFSVERPDGSNFTLKIRSTKLEDSAMYFCASSAETGVAKNIQYFGAGTRLSVL.

The rearrangement joins TRBV7-9 to TRBJ1-4; TRBD1 agrees at 7 bases. The CDR3 extends over 15 amino acids. From germline, CDR1 is SEHNR and CDR2 FQNEAQ (reference sequence). Germline trimming cut 1 base from V and 3 bases from J; bases unmatched to any gene: 2. The chain's CDR3 is CASSLGQGSNEKLFF. CDR3 coding DNA: TGTGCCAGCAGCTTAGGACAGGGTTCTAATGAAAAACTGTTTTTT.

The genes are TRBV21-1 and TRBJ1-5; the table's D call of TRBD1 was not tested on the DNA. TRBV21-1 is an annotated pseudogene. The CDR3 sequence is 13 residues long. The CDR3 nucleotides read TGTGCCAGCAGCATCGACAGGGGGAAGCCCCAGCATTTT. This gives the protein CASSIDRGKPQHF.

The genes are TRBV4-3 and TRBJ1-6; no firm D call. The CDR3 covers 16 residues. Deletions cut 5 bases from V and 5 bases from J, with 16 bases between. Germline CDR1 LGHNA, CDR2 YSLEER. This chain's CDR3 is CASSSERPMNNSPLHF. Written as DNA, the CDR3 is TGCGCCAGCAGCTCTGAGCGACCGATGAATAATTCACCCCTCCACTTT.

This clone was picked up a small number of times. The V call is TRBV12-3 or TRBV12-4, the J call TRBJ1-4, with TRBD1 matching over 10 bases. V gave up 4 bases and J gave up 13 bases; unmatched junction bases: 6. This CDR3 comprises 13 residues. The CDR3 sequence is CASSSGQGKRLFF. In DNA form, the CDR3 reads TGTGCCAGCAGTTCGGGACAGGGGAAAAGACTGTTTTTT.

The chain carries TRBV30 and TRBJ1-5; D is undetermined. Germline V gene lookup returns CDR1 GTSNPN and CDR2 SVGIG (reference sequence). This CDR3 contains 14 residues. V was pared by 1 base and J by 7 bases, with 14 bases between. The CDR3 sequence is CAWSGGRVDQPQHF. For the CDR3, the DNA is TGTGCCTGGAGTGGAGGGAGGGTGGACCAGCCCCAGCATTTT.